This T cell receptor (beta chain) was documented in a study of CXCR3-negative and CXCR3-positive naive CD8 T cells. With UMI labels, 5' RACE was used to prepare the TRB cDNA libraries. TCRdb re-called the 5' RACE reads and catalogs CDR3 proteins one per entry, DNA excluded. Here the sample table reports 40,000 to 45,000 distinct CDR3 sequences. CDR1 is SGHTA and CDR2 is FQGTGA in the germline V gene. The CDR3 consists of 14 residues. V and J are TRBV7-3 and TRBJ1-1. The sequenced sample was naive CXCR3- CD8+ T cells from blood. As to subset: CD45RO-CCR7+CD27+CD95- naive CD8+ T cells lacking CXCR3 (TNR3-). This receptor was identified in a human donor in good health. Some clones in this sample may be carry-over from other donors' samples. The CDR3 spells CASSLKAANTEAFF.